The present T cell receptor (beta chain) was sequenced within a study of blood T cell repertoires in COVID-19. Data came from immunoSEQ multiplex PCR; TCRdb stores just in-frame clones and leaves some out. In the table there are a few hundred thousand clones, around 86% of which are singletons. This clone was seen at least ten times. Between the trimmed V and J ends, which lost 3 bases and 3 bases, there was a span of 5 bases. The CDR3 is made up of 13 amino acids. The V gene's germline CDR1 is ENHRY and CDR2 SYGVKD. The receptor comes from a man aged 55 to 69 with acute or convalescent COVID-19. The V and J genes are TRBV10-3 and TRBJ2-2; D perhaps matches TRBD1 (5 bases). The sample comprised peripheral blood. This CDR3 is CAISDRDTGELFF. The CDR3 DNA is TGTGCCATCAGTGACAGGGACACCGGGGAGCTGTTTTTT.